This T cell receptor (beta chain) was profiled in a study of cytomegalovirus exposure and HLA in healthy donors. General study results and limits: There were a few CMV-associated chains whose specificity for CMV antigens was confirmed in vitro.

This clone was seen a handful of times. What it recognizes is unknown. Only in-frame clones appear in the TCRdb table, and some are missing; sequencing was by immunoSEQ multiplex PCR. The sample records 50,000 to 65,000 clones, roughly 87% being singletons. This CDR3 contains 13 residues. Germline trimming cut 0 bases from V and 8 bases from J; bases unmatched to any gene: 4. Germline V lookup: CDR1 SGHDN, CDR2 FVKESK. The sequencing sample was made of PBMCs. The sequence derives from a woman aged 18 to 35 in good health and CMV-seropositive. The chain employs TRBV14 and TRBJ2-7, with 7 positions matching TRBD1. CDR3 residues: CASSQDLGGQQYF. CDR3 nucleotide sequence: TGTGCCAGCAGCCAAGATCTAGGGGGCCAGCAGTACTTC. Full variable domain (missing parts from reference TRBV14 and TRBJ2-7): EAGVTQFPSHSVIEKGQTVTLRCDPISGHDNLYWYRRVMGKEIKFLLHFVKESKQDESGMPNNRFLAERTGGTYSTLKVQPAELEDSGVYFCASSQDLGGQQYFGPGTRLTVT.